The T cell receptor (beta chain) described here comes from a study of multiple sclerosis patients with progressive multifocal leukoencephalopathy. Time point of the sample: before natalizumab initiation. V lost 2 bases, J lost 0 bases, and 8 bases stayed unmatched. The CDR3 consists of 17 residues. CDR1 is MNHNS, CDR2 SASEGT, per germline. Assay: immunoSEQ multiplex PCR; the TCRdb copy retains only in-frame clones and omits some. The sample records 25,000 to 30,000 clones, 85% to 90% being singletons. The genes are TRBV6-1 and TRBJ2-7; 9 nucleotides align to TRBD1. The specimen was PBMCs. The TCR was taken from a human donor with multiple sclerosis. CDR3: CASSEPTGGLSSYEQYF. CDR3 coding DNA: TGTGCCAGCAGTGAACCCACAGGGGGCCTCAGCTCCTACGAGCAGTACTTC.